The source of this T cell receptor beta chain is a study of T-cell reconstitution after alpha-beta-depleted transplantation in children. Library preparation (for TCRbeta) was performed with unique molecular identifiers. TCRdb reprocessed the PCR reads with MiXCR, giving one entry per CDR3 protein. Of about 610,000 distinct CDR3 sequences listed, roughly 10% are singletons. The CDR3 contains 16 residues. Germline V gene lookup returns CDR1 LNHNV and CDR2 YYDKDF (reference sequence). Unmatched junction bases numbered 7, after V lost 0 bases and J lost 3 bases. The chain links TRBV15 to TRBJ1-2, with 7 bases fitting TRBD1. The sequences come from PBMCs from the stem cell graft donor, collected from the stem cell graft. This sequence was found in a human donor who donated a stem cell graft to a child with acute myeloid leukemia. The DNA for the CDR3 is TGTGCCACCAGCAGAGACCGACAGGGATCCGACTATGGCTACACCTTC. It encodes CATSRDRQGSDYGYTF.